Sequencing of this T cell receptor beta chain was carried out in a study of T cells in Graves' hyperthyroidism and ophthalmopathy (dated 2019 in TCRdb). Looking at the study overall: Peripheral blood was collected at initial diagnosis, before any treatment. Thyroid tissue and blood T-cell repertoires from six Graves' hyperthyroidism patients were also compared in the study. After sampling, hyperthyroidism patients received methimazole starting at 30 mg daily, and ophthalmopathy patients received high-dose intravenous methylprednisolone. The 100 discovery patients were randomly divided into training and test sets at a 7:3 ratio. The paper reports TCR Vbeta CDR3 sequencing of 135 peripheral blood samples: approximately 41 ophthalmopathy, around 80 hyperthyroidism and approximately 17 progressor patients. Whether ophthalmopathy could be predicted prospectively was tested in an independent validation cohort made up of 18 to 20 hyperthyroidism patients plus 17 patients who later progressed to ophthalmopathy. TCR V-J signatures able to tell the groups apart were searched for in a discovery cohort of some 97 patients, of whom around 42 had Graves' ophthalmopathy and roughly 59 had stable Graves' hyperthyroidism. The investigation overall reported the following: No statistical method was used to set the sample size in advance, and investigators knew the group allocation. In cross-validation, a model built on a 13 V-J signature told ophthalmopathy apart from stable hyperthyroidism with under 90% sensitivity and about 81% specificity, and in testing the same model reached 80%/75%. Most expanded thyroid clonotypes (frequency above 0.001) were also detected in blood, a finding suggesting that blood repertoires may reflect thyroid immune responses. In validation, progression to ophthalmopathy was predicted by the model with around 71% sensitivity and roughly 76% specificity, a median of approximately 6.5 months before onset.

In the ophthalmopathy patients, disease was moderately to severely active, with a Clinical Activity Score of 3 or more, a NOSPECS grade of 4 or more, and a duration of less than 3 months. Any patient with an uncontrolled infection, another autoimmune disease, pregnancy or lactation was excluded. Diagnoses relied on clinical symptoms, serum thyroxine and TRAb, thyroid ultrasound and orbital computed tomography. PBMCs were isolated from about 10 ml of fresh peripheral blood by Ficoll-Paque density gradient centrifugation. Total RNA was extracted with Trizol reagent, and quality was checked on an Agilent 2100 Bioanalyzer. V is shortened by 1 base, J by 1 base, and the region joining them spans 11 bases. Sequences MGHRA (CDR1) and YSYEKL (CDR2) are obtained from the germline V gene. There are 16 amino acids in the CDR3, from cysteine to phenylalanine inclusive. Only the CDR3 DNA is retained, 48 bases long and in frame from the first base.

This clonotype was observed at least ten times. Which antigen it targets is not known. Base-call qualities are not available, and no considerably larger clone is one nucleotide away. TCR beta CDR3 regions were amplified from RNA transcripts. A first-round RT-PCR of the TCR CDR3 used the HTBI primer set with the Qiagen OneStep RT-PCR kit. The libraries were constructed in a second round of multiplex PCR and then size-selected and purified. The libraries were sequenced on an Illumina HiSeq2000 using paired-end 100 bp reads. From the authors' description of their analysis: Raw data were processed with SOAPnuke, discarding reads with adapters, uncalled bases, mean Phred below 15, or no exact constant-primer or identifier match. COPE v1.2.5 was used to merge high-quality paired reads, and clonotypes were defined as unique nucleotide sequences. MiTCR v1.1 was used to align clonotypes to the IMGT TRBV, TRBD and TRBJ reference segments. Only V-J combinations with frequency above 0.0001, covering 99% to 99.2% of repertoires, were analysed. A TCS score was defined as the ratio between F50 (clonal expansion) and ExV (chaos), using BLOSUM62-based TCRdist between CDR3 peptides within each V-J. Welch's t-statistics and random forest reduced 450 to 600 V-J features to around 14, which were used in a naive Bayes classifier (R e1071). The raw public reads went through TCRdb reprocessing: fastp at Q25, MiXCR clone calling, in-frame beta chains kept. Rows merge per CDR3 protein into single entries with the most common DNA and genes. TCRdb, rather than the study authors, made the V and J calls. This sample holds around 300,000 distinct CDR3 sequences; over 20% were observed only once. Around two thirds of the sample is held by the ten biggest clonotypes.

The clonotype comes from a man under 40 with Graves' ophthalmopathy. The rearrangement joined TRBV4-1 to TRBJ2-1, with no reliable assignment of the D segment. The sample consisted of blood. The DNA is TGCGCCAGCAGCCAAGTTAATATGGTATCCTACAATGAGCAGTTCTTC. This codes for CASSQVNMVSYNEQFF.